One sample yielded the 10 T cell receptor beta chains listed below, sequenced in a study of graft-versus-host responses after intestinal transplantation. TCRdb's copy holds only in-frame clones and misses some; the assay was immunoSEQ multiplex PCR. The data hold about 71,000 clones, with around 95% observed a single time. For these receptors, no antigen is known. The sample was unstimulated CD8+ T cells sorted from spleen or lymph node cells, taken before intestinal transplant. The source is a human donor who received an intestinal transplant.

The CDR3 reads CASSWGEALTYEQYF. The CDR3 DNA sequence: TGCGCCAGCAGCTGGGGGGAGGCACTTACCTACGAGCAGTACTTC. This chain uses TRBV5-1 with TRBJ2-7; D may be TRBD2 (6 bases). Germline CDR1 is SGHRS and CDR2 is YFSETQ. This CDR3 spans 15 amino acids. Trimming took off 3 bases at V and 2 bases at J, with 15 bases between the two ends.

The chain recombines TRBV5-6 with TRBJ2-1; 12 positions agree with TRBD2. J lost 0 bases, V lost 5 bases, and 3 bases had no gene match. The CDR3 covers 16 residues. The germline V gene encodes CDR1 SGHDT and CDR2 YYEEEE. CDR3 coding DNA: TGTGCCAGCAGTTCTAGCGGGAGGGGCTCCTACAATGAGCAGTTCTTC. This encodes CASSSSGRGSYNEQFF.

The chain has TRBV28 and TRBJ2-2, with unresolved D. Germline V gives CDR1 MDHEN, CDR2 SYDVKM. The ends were cut back, 1 base at V and 5 bases at J, with 5 bases in the middle. The CDR3 consists of 13 residues. The DNA for the CDR3 is TGTGCCAGCAGTTTATATACAACCGGGGAGCTGTTTTTT. Translation gives CASSLYTTGELFF.

Points on this clone: One end of the junction varies from germline; a read error may be responsible. The genes are TRBV2 and TRBJ1-1; no reliable D call. The CDR3 runs 15 residues. CDR1 is SNHLY, CDR2 FYNNEI, per germline. CDR3 in DNA: TGTGCCAGCGGTGAGATCGGGAGTATGAACACTGAAGCTTTCTTT. Its translation is CASGEIGSMNTEAFF.

The chain links TRBV19 to TRBJ2-3; perhaps TRBD1 as D (6 bases). The V end lost 6 bases, the J end lost 0 bases, and 16 bases lay between the germline ends. Germline V gene data show CDR1 as LNHDA and CDR2 as SQIVND (reference sequence). The CDR3 covers 16 residues. CDR3 coding DNA: TGTGCCAGTAGCAACCCTAGGACAGTTAGCACAGATACGCAGTATTTT. The encoded protein is CASSNPRTVSTDTQYF. Drawing the rest from reference TRBV19 and TRBJ2-3, the complete variable domain is DGGITQSPKYLFRKEGQNVTLSCEQNLNHDAMYWYRQDPGQGLRLIYYSQIVNDFQKGDIAEGYSVSREKKESFPLTVTSAQKNPTAFYLCASSNPRTVSTDTQYFGPGTRLTVL.

The V gene is TRBV5-7, the J gene TRBJ1-4; the D gene is possibly TRBD1 (6 bases). TRBV5-7 is known as an ORF, though its function is uncertain. The CDR3 is 13 amino acids. The ends were cut back, 4 bases at V and 7 bases at J, with 11 bases in the middle. CDR3 nucleotides: TGTGCCAGCAGCAGGGGGGGTGGTGAAAAACTGTTTTTT. Translating it yields CASSRGGGEKLFF.

This clone was found once. The rearrangement joins TRBV27 to TRBJ2-7; perhaps TRBD2 as D (5 bases). The germline V and J ends were trimmed by 10 bases and 2 bases, with 15 bases remaining between them. The CDR3 sequence is 13 residues long. Per the germline V gene, CDR1 is MNHEY and CDR2 is SMNVEV (reference sequence). The CDR3 here is CATQSADTYEQYF. CDR3 sequence (DNA): TGTGCCACCCAGTCAGCGGATACCTACGAGCAGTACTTC.

The chain has TRBV4-2 and TRBJ2-1; D not resolved. Trimming stripped 0 bases from V and 10 bases from J, with 7 bases between. Germline lookup yields CDR1 LGHNA and CDR2 YNFKEQ. CDR3 length: 12 residues. In DNA, the CDR3 is TGTGCCAGCAGCCAAGATCTGCCCGAGCAGTTCTTC. Protein: CASSQDLPEQFF.

CDR3 protein: CAIRGTGRLNGYTF. The CDR3 DNA follows: TGTGCCATCAGGGGGACAGGGCGATTGAATGGCTACACCTTC. The genes are TRBV10-3 and TRBJ1-2; 9 positions agree with TRBD1. The V gene end was trimmed by 6 bases and the J gene end by 6 bases; junction bases not matched to a gene: 8. CDR3 length equals 14 residues. CDR1 ENHRY and CDR2 SYGVKD come from the germline V gene.

V gene TRBV27 combines with J gene TRBJ1-5; D unresolved. This CDR3 has 15 residues. Trimming removed 5 bases from V and 2 bases from J, with 13 bases in between. CDR1 is MNHEY and CDR2 is SMNVEV in the germline V gene (reference sequence). CDR3: CASSIVAMGNQPQHF. Written as DNA, the CDR3 is TGTGCCAGCAGTATTGTAGCTATGGGCAATCAGCCCCAGCATTTT.